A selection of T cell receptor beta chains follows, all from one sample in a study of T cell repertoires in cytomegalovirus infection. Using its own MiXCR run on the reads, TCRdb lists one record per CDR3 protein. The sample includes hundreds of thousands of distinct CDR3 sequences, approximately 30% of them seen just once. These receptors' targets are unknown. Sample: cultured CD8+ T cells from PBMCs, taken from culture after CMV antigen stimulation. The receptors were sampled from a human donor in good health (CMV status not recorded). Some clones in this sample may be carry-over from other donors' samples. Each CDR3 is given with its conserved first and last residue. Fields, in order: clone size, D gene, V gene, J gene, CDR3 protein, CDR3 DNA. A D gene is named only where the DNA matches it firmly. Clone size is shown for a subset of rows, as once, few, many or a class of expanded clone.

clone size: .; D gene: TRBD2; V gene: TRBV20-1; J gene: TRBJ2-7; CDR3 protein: CSARDRVTGGPTYEQYF; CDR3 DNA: TGCAGTGCTAGAGATCGAGTGACGGGGGGTCCCACCTACGAGCAGTACTTC
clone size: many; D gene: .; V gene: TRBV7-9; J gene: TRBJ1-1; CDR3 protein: CASSDYTGLALSNTEAFF; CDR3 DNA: TGTGCCAGCAGTGATTATACGGGACTTGCCCTTTCGAACACTGAAGCTTTCTTT
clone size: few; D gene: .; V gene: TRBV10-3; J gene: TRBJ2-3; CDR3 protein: CAISDLSMGTSTDTQYF; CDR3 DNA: TGTGCCATCAGTGACCTAAGTATGGGGACTAGCACAGATACGCAGTATTTT
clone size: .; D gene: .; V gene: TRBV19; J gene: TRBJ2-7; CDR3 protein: CASSILGGDEQYF; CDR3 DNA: TGTGCCAGTAGTATTTTGGGGGGCGACGAGCAGTACTTC
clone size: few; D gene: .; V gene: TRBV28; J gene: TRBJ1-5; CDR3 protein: CASSLYHSPTDYSNQPQHF; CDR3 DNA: TGTGCCAGCAGTTTATATCATTCCCCGACAGACTATAGCAATCAGCCCCAGCATTTT
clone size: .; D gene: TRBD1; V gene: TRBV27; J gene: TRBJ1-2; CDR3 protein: CASGTVGNYGYTF; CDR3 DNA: TGTGCCAGCGGGACAGTCGGGAACTATGGCTACACCTTC
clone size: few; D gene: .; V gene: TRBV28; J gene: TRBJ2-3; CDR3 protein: CASSFGSSTDTQYF; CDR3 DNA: TGTGCCAGCAGTTTTGGATCTAGCACAGATACGCAGTATTTT
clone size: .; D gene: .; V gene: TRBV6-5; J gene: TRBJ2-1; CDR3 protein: CASSYSSTPGYNEQFF; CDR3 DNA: TGTGCCAGCAGTTACTCCAGCACTCCGGGCTACAATGAGCAGTTCTTC
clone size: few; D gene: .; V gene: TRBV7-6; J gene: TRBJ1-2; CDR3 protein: CASGPDNNYGYTF; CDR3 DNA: TGTGCAAGTGGTCCGGACAACAACTATGGCTACACCTTC
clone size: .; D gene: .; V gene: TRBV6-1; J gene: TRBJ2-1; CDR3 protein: CASSEAPSSYNEQFF; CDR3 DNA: TGTGCCAGCAGTGAAGCCCCAAGCTCCTACAATGAGCAGTTCTTC
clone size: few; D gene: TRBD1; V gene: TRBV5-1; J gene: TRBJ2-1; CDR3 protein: CASSSPGTGSYNEQFF; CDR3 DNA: TGCGCCAGCAGCTCCCCCGGGACAGGGTCCTACAATGAGCAGTTCTTC
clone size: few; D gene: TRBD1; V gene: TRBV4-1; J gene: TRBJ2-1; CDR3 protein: CASSLRGTGEIYEQFF; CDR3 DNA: TGCGCCAGCAGCCTTAGAGGGACAGGGGAGATCTATGAGCAGTTCTTC
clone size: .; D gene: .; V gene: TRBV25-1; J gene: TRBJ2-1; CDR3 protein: CASSVQGFSYNEQFF; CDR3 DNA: TGTGCCAGCAGTGTACAGGGTTTTTCCTACAATGAGCAGTTCTTC
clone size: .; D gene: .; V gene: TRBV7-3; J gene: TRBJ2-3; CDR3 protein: CASSSPGEDTQYF; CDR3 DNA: TGTGCCAGCAGCTCACCGGGGGAAGATACGCAGTATTTT
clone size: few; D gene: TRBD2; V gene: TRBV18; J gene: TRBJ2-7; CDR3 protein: CASSPSSGGIFSYEQYF; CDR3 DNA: TGTGCCAGCTCACCTTCCAGCGGGGGGATCTTTTCCTACGAGCAGTACTTC
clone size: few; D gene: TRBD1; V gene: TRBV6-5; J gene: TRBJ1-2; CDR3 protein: CASSYSRQGDYGYTF; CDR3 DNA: TGTGCCAGCAGTTACTCCCGGCAGGGGGACTATGGCTACACCTTC
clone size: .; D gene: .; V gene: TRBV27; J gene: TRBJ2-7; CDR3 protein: CASSEGTPSRLYEQYF; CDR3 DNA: TGTGCCAGCAGTGAGGGGACACCATCTCGGCTTTACGAGCAGTACTTC
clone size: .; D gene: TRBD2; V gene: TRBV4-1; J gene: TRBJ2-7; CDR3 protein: CASSQENSGGEQYF; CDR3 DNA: TGCGCCAGCAGCCAAGAAAATAGCGGGGGCGAGCAGTACTTC
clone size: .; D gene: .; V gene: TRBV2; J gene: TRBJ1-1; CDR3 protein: CASNGVMNTEAFF; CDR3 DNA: TGTGCCAGCAATGGGGTCATGAACACTGAAGCTTTCTTT
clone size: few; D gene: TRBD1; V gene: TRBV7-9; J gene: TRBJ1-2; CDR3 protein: CASSRPGTGGTGTF; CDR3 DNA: TGTGCCAGCAGCCGCCCTGGGACAGGGGGCACCGGCACCTTC
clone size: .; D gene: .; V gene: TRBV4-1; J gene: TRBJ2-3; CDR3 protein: CASSQDGLPPTDTQYF; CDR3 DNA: TGCGCCAGCAGCCAAGACGGATTGCCCCCCACAGATACGCAGTATTTT
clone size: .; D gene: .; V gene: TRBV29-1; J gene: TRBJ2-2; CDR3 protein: CSVLLGGGELFF; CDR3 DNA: TGCAGCGTCCTCTTGGGGGGCGGGGAGCTGTTTTTT
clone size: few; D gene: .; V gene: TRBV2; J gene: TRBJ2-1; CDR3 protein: CASNPSAEPTYNEQFF; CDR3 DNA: TGTGCCAGCAACCCTTCAGCGGAGCCAACTTACAATGAGCAGTTCTTC
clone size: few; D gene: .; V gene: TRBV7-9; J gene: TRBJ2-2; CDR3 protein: CASSPVTGLPGELFF; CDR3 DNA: TGTGCCAGCAGCCCCGTTACAGGTTTGCCCGGGGAGCTGTTTTTT
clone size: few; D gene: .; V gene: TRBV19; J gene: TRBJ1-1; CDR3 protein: CASSMGRIRDTEAFF; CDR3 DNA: TGTGCCAGTAGTATGGGACGTATTAGGGACACTGAAGCTTTCTTT
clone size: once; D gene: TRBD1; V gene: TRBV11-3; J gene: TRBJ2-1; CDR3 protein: CASSSPGQGAYNERFF; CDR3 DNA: TGTGCCAGCAGCTCTCCGGGACAGGGGGCGTACAATGAGCGGTTCTTC
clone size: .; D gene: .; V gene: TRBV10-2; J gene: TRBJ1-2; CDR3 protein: CASSDGLTRDYTF; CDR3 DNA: TGCGCCAGCAGCGACGGACTCACGCGGGACTACACCTTC
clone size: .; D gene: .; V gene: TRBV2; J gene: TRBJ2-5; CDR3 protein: CASSTAIVYF; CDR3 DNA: TGTGCCAGCTCGACAGCGATAGTGTACTTC
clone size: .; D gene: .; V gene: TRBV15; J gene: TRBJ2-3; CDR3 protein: CATSSRTFRDTQYF; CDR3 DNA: TGTGCCACCAGCAGTAGAACGTTTAGAGATACGCAGTATTTT
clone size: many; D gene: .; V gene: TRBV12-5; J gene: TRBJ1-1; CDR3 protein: CASSEPGGTEAFF; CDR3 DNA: TGTGCTAGTTCTGAACCCGGGGGCACTGAAGCTTTCTTT
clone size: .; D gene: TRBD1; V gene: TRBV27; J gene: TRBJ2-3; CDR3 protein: CASRQGPRDTQYF; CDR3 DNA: TGTGCCAGCAGACAGGGGCCGCGGGATACGCAGTATTTT